A selection of T cell receptor beta chains follows, all from one sample in a study of spatial heterogeneity in lung cancer. TCRdb re-called the 5' RACE reads with MiXCR, one entry per CDR3 protein. This sample carries about 82,000 distinct CDR3 sequences, 10% to 15% of them seen once, and the ten largest clones take approximately 4.6%. The sequences come from PBMCs, collected at surgery. The receptor set was obtained from a male donor with early-stage non-small cell lung cancer. Each CDR3 is given with its conserved first and last residue. Each record gives: clone size, V gene, D gene, J gene, CDR3 protein, CDR3 DNA. A D gene is named only where the DNA matches it firmly. The listing skips clone size in some rows; elsewhere it reads once, few, many or a size class.

few	TRBV27	NA	TRBJ2-7	CASSSYREAAYEQYF	TGTGCCAGCTCTTCCTACAGGGAAGCGGCCTACGAGCAGTACTTC
many	TRBV7-3	NA	TRBJ2-2	CASSFTSPGELFF	TGTGCCAGCAGCTTTACATCCCCCGGGGAGCTGTTTTTT
NA	TRBV18	TRBD2	TRBJ2-5	CASSPVAGQETQYF	TGTGCCAGCTCACCTGTAGCGGGGCAAGAGACCCAGTACTTC
few	TRBV30	NA	TRBJ2-4	CAWSVTRTALAKNIQYF	TGTGCCTGGAGTGTAACCCGGACAGCTCTAGCCAAAAACATTCAGTACTTC
NA	TRBV15	TRBD1	TRBJ2-5	CATSRGQIEETQYF	TGTGCCACCAGCAGGGGACAGATAGAGGAGACCCAGTACTTC
NA	TRBV5-1	TRBD1	TRBJ2-7	CASSLLSGTGIYEQYF	TGCGCCAGCAGCTTACTTTCCGGGACAGGGATATACGAGCAGTACTTC
many	TRBV29-1	TRBD1	TRBJ1-2	CSVGTGNYGYTF	TGCAGCGTTGGGACAGGGAACTATGGCTACACCTTC
NA	TRBV9	TRBD1	TRBJ1-3	CASSGRDRGLNTIYF	TGTGCCAGCAGCGGCCGGGACAGGGGATTGAACACCATATATTTT
NA	TRBV6-1	TRBD1	TRBJ2-5	CASSAVQGAQQTQYF	TGTGCCAGCAGTGCCGTTCAGGGGGCGCAGCAGACCCAGTACTTC
many	TRBV11-3	NA	TRBJ2-7	CASSLGGSYEQYF	TGTGCCAGCAGCTTAGGCGGCTCCTACGAGCAGTACTTC
once	TRBV29-1	TRBD1	TRBJ1-1	CSAVRDRGSTEAFF	TGCAGCGCTGTAAGGGACAGGGGAAGCACTGAAGCTTTCTTT
NA	TRBV7-2	NA	TRBJ1-2	CASSLTGYGGYTF	TGTGCCAGCAGCTTAACGGGGTATGGTGGCTACACCTTC
few	TRBV6-5	TRBD1	TRBJ1-5	CASSYSWTGVQPQHF	TGTGCCAGCAGTTACTCATGGACAGGGGTTCAGCCCCAGCATTTT
few	TRBV2	NA	TRBJ1-1	CASKPDKNTEAFF	TGTGCCAGCAAACCCGACAAGAACACTGAAGCTTTCTTT
many	TRBV6-1	NA	TRBJ1-5	CASRQANQPQHF	TGTGCCAGCAGGCAAGCTAATCAGCCCCAGCATTTT
NA	TRBV6-1	TRBD2	TRBJ2-7	CASSTRLAGEIAYEQYF	TGTGCCAGCAGTACCAGACTAGCGGGAGAGATCGCCTACGAGCAGTACTTC
NA	TRBV7-8	TRBD1	TRBJ1-1	CASSIPRQGSRWVNTEAFF	TGTGCCAGCAGCATTCCCCGACAGGGATCGAGATGGGTGAACACTGAAGCTTTCTTT
NA	TRBV7-2	TRBD2	TRBJ2-1	CASSPRGGLAGGGNEQFF	TGTGCCAGCAGCCCGAGGGGGGGACTAGCGGGAGGAGGAAATGAGCAGTTCTTC
few	TRBV30	TRBD2	TRBJ2-7	CAWDLAGGNEQYF	TGTGCCTGGGATCTAGCGGGGGGCAACGAGCAGTACTTC
few	TRBV29-1	NA	TRBJ2-7	CSVMEGTVYEQYF	TGCAGCGTCATGGAAGGGACCGTTTACGAGCAGTACTTC
few	TRBV29-1	NA	TRBJ1-2	CSPSPYAVNYTF	TGCAGCCCATCCCCCTACGCCGTCAACTACACCTTC
few	TRBV5-1	TRBD2	TRBJ2-1	CASSLVSGTSGRVSSYNEQFF	TGCGCCAGCAGCTTGGTCTCCGGGACTAGCGGGAGGGTGAGTTCCTACAATGAGCAGTTCTTC
NA	TRBV29-1	TRBD1	TRBJ2-7	CSVLLGDSPGEQYF	TGCAGCGTTCTGCTCGGGGACAGTCCGGGGGAGCAGTACTTC
few	TRBV12-3/TRBV12-4	NA	TRBJ2-3	CASSFIGDTQYF	TGTGCCAGCAGTTTTATAGGAGATACGCAGTATTTT
few	TRBV20-1	NA	TRBJ2-1	CSATGNEQFF	TGCAGTGCTACCGGCAATGAGCAGTTCTTC
NA	TRBV20-1	NA	TRBJ2-3	CSARDGGPRPAGTSTDTQYF	TGCAGTGCTAGAGATGGGGGGCCTCGCCCAGCTGGGACTAGCACAGATACGCAGTATTTT
few	TRBV20-1	TRBD1	TRBJ2-7	CSARASRQGAYEQYF	TGCAGTGCTAGAGCTTCGAGACAGGGGGCTTACGAGCAGTACTTC
few	TRBV24-1	NA	TRBJ2-6	CATSVLPTESGANVLTF	TGTGCCACCAGTGTCCTCCCGACGGAGTCTGGGGCCAACGTCCTGACTTTC
few	TRBV15	NA	TRBJ1-1	CATSRDRRWNTEAFF	TGTGCCACCAGCAGAGATAGAAGGTGGAACACTGAAGCTTTCTTT
many	TRBV5-1	NA	TRBJ2-5	CASSLQAVQETQYF	TGCGCCAGCAGCTTACAGGCAGTTCAAGAGACCCAGTACTTC
few	TRBV25-1	NA	TRBJ2-2	CASSEYGSGNTGELFF	TGTGCCAGCAGTGAATATGGTAGCGGGAACACCGGGGAGCTGTTTTTT
many	TRBV19	NA	TRBJ1-2	CASSLRVDYGYTF	TGTGCCAGTAGCCTGAGGGTGGACTATGGCTACACCTTC
NA	TRBV5-1	NA	TRBJ2-1	CASRNSFSVPSAIYNEQFF	TGCGCCAGCAGGAACTCCTTTTCCGTACCTAGCGCGATCTACAATGAGCAGTTCTTC